This T cell receptor (beta chain) was sequenced in a study of T cells in Graves' hyperthyroidism and ophthalmopathy. Study-level points and caveats: Blood held most thyroid clonotypes expanded above 0.001 frequency.

Every diagnosis used clinical symptoms, serum thyroxine and TRAb, thyroid ultrasound and orbital computed tomography. This CDR3 region has 16 residues. Looked up from germline, CDR1 is SQVTM and CDR2 is ANQGSEA. V was pared by 6 bases and J by 8 bases, with 15 bases of the junction left unmatched. Amplified regions were TCR beta CDR3 sequences from RNA transcripts. The study used the HTBI primer set for a first-round RT-PCR of the TCR CDR3. From the multiplex PCR reads, TCRdb called clonotypes with MiXCR, one entry per CDR3 protein. The sample has 220,000 or so distinct CDR3 sequences, about 15% seen once. This clonotype showed up just a few times. The antigen is undetermined.

This receptor was identified in a woman aged 18-29 years with Graves' ophthalmopathy. Sequencing was done on a sample of blood. V gene TRBV29-1 combines with J gene TRBJ2-1; 11 nucleotides match TRBD2. CDR3 bases: TGCAGCGTCTCCTACCCCGGGACTAGCGGATGGGATGAGCAGTTCTTC. As protein: CSVSYPGTSGWDEQFF.